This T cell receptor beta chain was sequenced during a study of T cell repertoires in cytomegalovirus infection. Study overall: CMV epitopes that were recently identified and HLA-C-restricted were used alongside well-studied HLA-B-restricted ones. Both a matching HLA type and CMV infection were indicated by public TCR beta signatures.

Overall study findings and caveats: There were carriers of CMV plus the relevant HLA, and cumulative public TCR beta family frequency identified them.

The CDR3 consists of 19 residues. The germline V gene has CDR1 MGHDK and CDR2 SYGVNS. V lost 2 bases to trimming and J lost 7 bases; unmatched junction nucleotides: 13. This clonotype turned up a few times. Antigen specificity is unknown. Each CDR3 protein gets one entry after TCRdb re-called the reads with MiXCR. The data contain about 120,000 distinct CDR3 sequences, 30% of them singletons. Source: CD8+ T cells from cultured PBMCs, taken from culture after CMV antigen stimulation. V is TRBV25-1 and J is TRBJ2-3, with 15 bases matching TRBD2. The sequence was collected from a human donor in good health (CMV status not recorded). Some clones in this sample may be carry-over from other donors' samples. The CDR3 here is CASSEGRTSGGALPNTQYF. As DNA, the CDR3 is TGTGCCAGCAGTGAAGGGCGGACTAGCGGGGGGGCCCTTCCCAATACGCAGTATTTT.